This T cell receptor beta chain was identified in a study of T-cell reconstitution after alpha-beta-depleted transplantation in children. General study results and limits: Alpha-beta T cells about two months after transplant reportedly derived from several hundred expanded graft clones. T cells produced anew were the main source of T-cell counts and diversity one year after transplant. The study traced high day-60 TCRbeta diversity in some patients to surviving recipient T cells and thymic progenitors.

Germline CDR1 and CDR2: SQVTM and ANQGSEA. The CDR3 totals 12 residues. Molecular barcoding with unique molecular identifiers was used for the TCRbeta library. TCRdb analysed the PCR reads with MiXCR anew, one entry per CDR3 protein. The data hold approximately 85,000 distinct CDR3 sequences, with 12% to 15% observed a single time. Remarks on this clonotype: What it recognizes is unknown. Sequence at one end of the junction differs from germline and may be a read error.

This clonotype was sampled from a male patient aged 2 to 9 who had a stem cell transplant for acute lymphoblastic leukemia, so the T cells may come from the graft donor. The starting material was PBMCs, mostly from graft donor cells, obtained 180 days after TCRalphabeta/CD19-depleted stem cell transplant. This chain uses TRBV29-1 with TRBJ1-2; no definite D call. The CDR3 region has the DNA TGCAGCGTCCGAGGGATCAACTATGGCGACACCTTC. It specifies CSVRGINYGDTF. The variable domain in full, with the rest retrieved from reference TRBV29-1 and TRBJ1-2, is SAVISQKPSRDICQRGTSLTIQCQVDSQVTMMFWYRQQPGQSLTLIATANQGSEATYESGFVIDKFPISRPNLTFSTLTVSNMSPEDSSIYLCSVRGINYGDTFGSGTRLTVV.